A single sample gave rise to the 6 T cell receptor beta chains below, sequenced in a study of CD8 T cells in ankylosing spondylitis. In TCRdb, the 5' RACE reads were re-called with MiXCR into one record per CDR3 protein. The data contain under 250,000 distinct CDR3 sequences, around 24% of them singletons. Sample: blood, either unsorted or a sorted T cell fraction (not recorded which). Receptors originate from a male donor with ankylosing spondylitis or in good health (not recorded which).

The chain joins TRBV7-6 to TRBJ2-1, with TRBD2 identical over 11 bases. CDR3 length equals 19 residues. Germline V CDR1 and CDR2: SGHVS, FNYEAQ. V trimming: 1 base; J trimming: 3 bases; junction bases outside the gene matches: 11. The CDR3 DNA sequence: TGTGCCAGCAGCTTAGTCCGCCCTAGCGGGAGGTTGCTCTACAATGAGCAGTTCTTC. Amino acids: CASSLVRPSGRLLYNEQFF.

The chain is built from TRBV24-1 and TRBJ2-6; D may be TRBD2 (6 bases). Germline-derived CDR1 and CDR2 are KGHDR and SFDVKD. V lost 1 base and J lost 3, with 9 bases in between. The CDR3 is 16 amino acids. CDR3 DNA: TGTGCCACCAGTGATTTCGCGGGGTTTGGGGCCAACGTCCTGACTTTC. Amino acid sequence: CATSDFAGFGANVLTF.

The chain combines TRBV5-1 with TRBJ2-2; D assignment may be TRBD1 or TRBD2 (6 bases each). The CDR3 has 13 amino acids. Germline CDR1 is SGHRS and CDR2 is YFSETQ. The germline V and J ends were trimmed by 4 bases and 3 bases, with 7 bases remaining between them. The CDR3 sequence: CASSRGDTGELFF. CDR3 bases: TGCGCCAGCAGCAGGGGGGACACCGGGGAGCTGTTTTTT.

In its sample, this clonotype was seen many times. The chain recombines TRBV7-6 with TRBJ2-7; D is ambiguous. The V and J ends lost 9 bases and 0 bases respectively, with 12 bases between them. Germline lookup yields CDR1 SGHVS and CDR2 FNYEAQ. CDR3 size: 13 residues. CDR3 sequence (DNA): TGTGCCAGACGCCACGGTTCCTCCTACGAGCAGTACTTC. It yields the protein CARRHGSSYEQYF.

This clonotype was detected a few times. The V gene is TRBV29-1, the J gene TRBJ1-3; D is unclear. This CDR3 is 13 amino acids long. V was cut by 1 base and J by 0 bases, with 4 bases left in between. Germline loops: CDR1 SQVTM, CDR2 ANQGSEA. CDR3 in DNA: TGCAGCGTTGAAGGGTACTCTGGAAACACCATATATTTT. This codes for CSVEGYSGNTIYF.

This clonotype was observed at least ten times. V and J are TRBV5-1 and TRBJ2-3; D is undetermined. Trimming took off 4 bases at V and 3 bases at J, with 18 bases between the two ends. Germline V CDR1 and CDR2: SGHRS, YFSETQ. The CDR3 totals 16 residues. The CDR3: CASSLGGTAITDTQYF. The CDR3 coding sequence is TGCGCCAGCAGCCTCGGCGGAACAGCAATAACAGATACGCAGTATTTT.